The 30 T cell receptor beta chains presented below share a single source sample, sequenced in a study of response to subunit inactivated influenza vaccine. TCRdb re-analysed the RT-PCR reads in MiXCR, keeping a single row per CDR3 protein. The sample has 500,000 to 650,000 distinct CDR3 sequences; less than 8% are singletons. The specimen was PBMCs from blood, collected less than 25 months after vaccination. Receptor source: a man aged 50-75 years who received an inactivated influenza vaccine.

The table lists this clonotype with a few counts. V and J are TRBV6-5 and TRBJ2-7; D is ambiguous. The CDR3 spans 14 residues. Trimming took off 4 bases at V and 3 bases at J, with 13 bases between the two ends. The germline V gene encodes CDR1 MNHEY and CDR2 SVGAGI. The CDR3 spells CASSFIQSYYEQYF. The DNA of the CDR3 is TGTGCCAGCAGTTTTATACAGAGCTACTACGAGCAGTACTTC.

This clonotype was seen a few times. The chain carries TRBV7-8 and TRBJ1-3; D gene uncertain. V lost 4 bases, J lost 0 bases, and 7 bases lay in between. The length of the CDR3 is 14 residues. The germline CDR1 and CDR2 sequences are SGHVS and FQNEAQ. CDR3 DNA: TGTGCCAGCAGCTCCGTCATCTCTGGAAACACCATATATTTT. It yields the protein CASSSVISGNTIYF. Supplemented by reference TRBV7-8 and TRBJ1-3, the full variable domain reads GAGVSQSPRYKVAKRGQDVALRCDPISGHVSLFWYQQALGQGPEFLTYFQNEAQLDKSGLPSDRFFAERPEGSVSTLKIQRTQQEDSAVYLCASSSVISGNTIYFGEGSWLTVV.

The sample holds a few counts of this clonotype. This sequence joins TRBV15 and TRBJ2-7; TRBD2 might be the D (5 bases). The germline V and J ends were trimmed by 0 bases and 6 bases, with 9 bases remaining between them. Germline values: CDR1 LNHNV, CDR2 YYDKDF (reference sequence). This CDR3 has 13 residues. Here the CDR3 reads CATSRDEGSEQYF. The CDR3 coding sequence is TGTGCCACCAGCAGAGATGAGGGATCCGAGCAGTACTTC.

This clonotype has a count of ten or more. The rearrangement uses TRBV11-2 and TRBJ2-1; 14 nucleotides match TRBD2. Per the germline V gene, CDR1 is SGHAT and CDR2 is FQNNGV. The J segment lost 3 bases and the V segment lost 1 base, leaving 5 bases of the junction unmatched. This CDR3 spans 18 amino acids. CDR3 amino acids: CASSLGLAGGPYYNEQFF. CDR3 coding DNA: TGTGCCAGCAGCTTAGGACTAGCGGGGGGGCCCTACTACAATGAGCAGTTCTTC.

The genes are TRBV5-5 and TRBJ2-5, with D unresolved. Germline V gene lookup returns CDR1 SGHKS and CDR2 YYEKEE (reference sequence). Trimming left V 0 bases short and J 3 bases short, with 9 bases between. CDR3 length: 14 residues. CDR3 sequence reads: CASSLARTEETQYF. Written as DNA, the CDR3 is TGTGCCAGCAGCTTGGCCCGAACTGAAGAGACCCAGTACTTC. Supplemented by reference TRBV5-5 and TRBJ2-5, the full variable domain reads DAGVTQSPTHLIKTRGQQVTLRCSPISGHKSVSWYQQVLGQGPQFIFQYYEKEERGRGNFPDRFSARQFPNYSSELNVNALLLGDSALYLCASSLARTEETQYFGPGTRLLVL.

The CDR3 DNA reads TGTGCCACCAGTGATGAGACTAGCGGGAACACCGGGGAGCTGTTTTTT. Protein: CATSDETSGNTGELFF. The genes are TRBV24-1 and TRBJ2-2; 9 bases align to TRBD2. V was pared by 3 bases and J by 1 base, with 2 bases of the junction left unmatched. The germline V gene has CDR1 KGHDR and CDR2 SFDVKD. This CDR3 has 16 residues.

This clonotype was seen a few times. The chain recombines TRBV28 with TRBJ1-1; the D gene is possibly TRBD1 (5 bases). The CDR3 length is 13 residues. V was shortened by 8 bases and J by 3 bases, with 13 bases between the two germline ends. Germline CDR1 is MDHEN and CDR2 is SYDVKM. The CDR3 reads CASLRGGYTEAFF. Here the CDR3 DNA reads TGTGCCAGCCTCCGCGGGGGTTACACTGAAGCTTTCTTT.

This clonotype has ten or more counts. This sequence joins TRBV29-1 and TRBJ2-1, with 14 bases matching TRBD2. The CDR3 is 15 residues long. Germline CDR1 is SQVTM and CDR2 is ANQGSEA. J lost 10 bases, V lost 7 bases, and 12 bases had no gene match. CDR3 sequence reads: CSAETGTSGRGEQFF. The CDR3 coding sequence is TGCAGCGCCGAAACCGGGACTAGCGGGAGAGGAGAGCAGTTCTTC.

This clonotype was detected a few times. The CDR3 here is CASSTRRDTQYF. DNA for the CDR3: TGTGCCAGCAGCACCCGGCGGGATACGCAGTATTTT. The rearrangement links TRBV7-2 to TRBJ2-3; D not certain. The CDR3 sequence is 12 residues long. V was cut by 5 bases and J by 6 bases, with 9 bases left in between. Germline CDR1 and CDR2: SGHTA and FQGNSA.

This clonotype was seen a single time. This chain joins TRBV3-1 and TRBJ2-7; maybe TRBD2 (5 bases). This CDR3 has 14 residues. Germline V gene lookup returns CDR1 LGHDT and CDR2 YNNKEL (reference sequence). V lost 2 bases, J lost 7 bases, and 15 bases lay in between. This CDR3 is CASSQWSKTGEQYF. CDR3 coding DNA: TGTGCCAGCAGCCAATGGTCGAAGACGGGGGAGCAGTACTTC.

The sample holds a few counts of this clonotype. V is TRBV7-2 and J is TRBJ1-1, with D tentatively TRBD1 (5 bases). The CDR3 is made up of 14 amino acids. From germline, CDR1 is SGHTA and CDR2 FQGNSA. The germline V and J ends were trimmed by 4 bases and 4 bases, with 13 bases remaining between them. The CDR3 here is CASSWRGAGTEAFF. The CDR3 DNA reads as TGTGCCAGCAGCTGGAGGGGCGCTGGCACTGAAGCTTTCTTT.

There are a few counts of this clonotype. The CDR3 here is CSVEMGSAHEQFF. CDR3 nucleotide sequence: TGCAGCGTTGAAATGGGTAGCGCCCATGAGCAGTTCTTC. This chain links TRBV29-1 with TRBJ2-1, with a tentative D call TRBD2 (5 bases). The germline V gene encodes CDR1 SQVTM and CDR2 ANQGSEA. This CDR3 region has 13 residues. The ends were cut back, 2 bases at V and 8 bases at J, with 13 bases in the middle.

In this sample, this clonotype turned up a few times. The rearrangement links TRBV10-1 to TRBJ2-1; 12 bases agree with TRBD2. Germline values: CDR1 WNHNN, CDR2 SYGVQD (reference sequence). The CDR3 totals 15 residues. V lost 6 bases and J lost 7; bases outside the gene matches: 7. The CDR3, as DNA: TGCGCCAGCAGCGCGGGACTAGCGGGTTTTAATGAGCAGTTCTTC. It yields the protein CASSAGLAGFNEQFF.

The chain couples TRBV29-1 to TRBJ2-7, with 9 bases aligning to TRBD1. V lost 6 bases and J lost 4; bases outside the gene matches: 4. The germline V gene encodes CDR1 SQVTM and CDR2 ANQGSEA. CDR3 length: 12 amino acids. CDR3 sequence: CSVAGQGYEQYF. The CDR3 DNA sequence: TGCAGCGTGGCAGGACAGGGGTACGAGCAGTACTTC.

At least ten counts were recorded for this clonotype. The CDR3 reads CASSLEGWVSGRAYNEQFF. CDR3 sequence (DNA): TGTGCCAGCAGCTTAGAGGGTTGGGTCAGCGGGAGAGCCTACAATGAGCAGTTCTTC. The gene calls are TRBV11-2 and TRBJ2-1; 8 bases match TRBD2. This CDR3 spans 19 amino acids. With 0 bases clipped from V and 2 bases from J, the junction kept 12 bases outside the gene matches. CDR1 and CDR2 from the germline V gene are SGHAT and FQNNGV.

This chain uses TRBV12-3 or TRBV12-4 with TRBJ2-6; perhaps TRBD2 as D (5 bases). The V end was cut by 5 bases, the J end by 0 bases, with 8 bases between. CDR3 length equals 15 residues. CDR3 protein: CASSARGSGANVLTF. The CDR3 bases are TGTGCCAGCAGTGCCCGGGGCTCTGGGGCCAACGTCCTGACTTTC.

Many counts were recorded for this clonotype. The chain recombines TRBV25-1 with TRBJ1-2; D gene unclear. Trimming removed 3 bases at V and 4 bases at J, with 3 bases between. The germline gives CDR1 MGHDK, CDR2 SYGVNS. This CDR3 region has 11 residues. The chain's CDR3 is CASSDLYGYTF. The CDR3 DNA is TGTGCCAGCAGTGACCTCTATGGCTACACCTTC.

The CDR3 protein is CASSPNSGANVLTF. The CDR3 region has the DNA TGTGCCAGCAGCCCAAACTCTGGGGCCAACGTCCTGACTTTC. This chain joins TRBV3-1 and TRBJ2-6; D call uncertain. Trimming removed 4 bases at V and 0 bases at J, with 4 bases between. The CDR3 spans 14 residues. Germline V lookup: CDR1 LGHDT, CDR2 YNNKEL (reference sequence).

The V call is TRBV6-2 or TRBV6-3, the J call TRBJ2-7; 7 positions match TRBD2. Germline CDR1 and CDR2: MNHEY and SVGEGT. This CDR3 spans 16 amino acids. The V gene end was trimmed by 6 bases and the J gene end by 3 bases; junction bases not matched to a gene: 14. The CDR3 region is CASSRLPSGILYEQYF. The CDR3, as DNA: TGTGCCAGCAGCCGACTACCTAGCGGAATCCTCTACGAGCAGTACTTC.

The chain joins TRBV20-1 to TRBJ2-7, with no clear D. V was cut by 7 bases and J by 3 bases, with 19 bases left in between. Germline loops: CDR1 DFQATT, CDR2 SNEGSKA (reference sequence). This CDR3 is built from 14 residues. The CDR3 DNA reads TGCAGTGTTCTTAGTGGTATCGCTCGCTACGAGCAGTACTTC. Amino acid sequence: CSVLSGIARYEQYF.

The chain is built from TRBV27 and TRBJ1-3, with D unclear. In germline, CDR1 is MNHEY, CDR2 SMNVEV (reference sequence). V was pared by 1 base and J by 4 bases, with 5 bases between. The CDR3 sequence is 13 residues long. This chain's CDR3 is CASSLFPGNTIYF. In DNA form, the CDR3 reads TGTGCCAGCAGTTTATTCCCCGGAAACACCATATATTTT.

This clonotype came up a few times. The CDR3 region is CASSLTGTGFSGELFF. CDR3 nucleotide sequence: TGTGCCAGCAGCTTAACCGGGACAGGGTTTTCCGGGGAGCTGTTTTTT. The chain links TRBV7-2 to TRBJ2-2, with 9 bases that match TRBD1. CDR1 is SGHTA, CDR2 FQGNSA, per germline. The CDR3 is 16 amino acids. Germline trimming cut 2 bases from V and 6 bases from J; bases unmatched to any gene: 7.

The V gene is TRBV20-1, the J gene TRBJ2-5; 10 positions match TRBD2. Germline V gene lookup returns CDR1 DFQATT and CDR2 SNEGSKA (reference sequence). After removal of 5 bases from V and 3 bases from J, the junction contained 3 bases not matched to a gene. The CDR3 is 13 amino acids. CDR3 in DNA: TGCAGTGCTCCCCTAGCGGGAGAAGAGACCCAGTACTTC. Residues: CSAPLAGEETQYF.

The CDR3 spells CATSRTTGVNTEAFF. The CDR3 DNA reads TGTGCCACCAGCAGAACGACAGGGGTGAACACTGAAGCTTTCTTT. The gene calls are TRBV15 and TRBJ1-1; 8 bases fit TRBD1. Germline loops: CDR1 LNHNV, CDR2 YYDKDF (reference sequence). The CDR3 is 15 amino acids. J lost 0 bases, V lost 2 bases, and 2 bases had no gene match.

This clonotype was seen a few times. This sequence joins TRBV28 and TRBJ2-2; TRBD1 agrees at 7 bases. The germline V gene has CDR1 MDHEN and CDR2 SYDVKM. V gave up 6 bases and J gave up 7 bases; unmatched junction bases: 23. The CDR3 spans 19 residues. This chain's CDR3 is CASSHTLSTGKFGNGELFF. CDR3 coding DNA: TGTGCCAGCAGCCATACTCTCTCGACAGGGAAATTTGGAAACGGGGAGCTGTTTTTT.

This clonotype appeared a few times. The junction differs from germline at one of its ends, possibly a read error. V gene TRBV7-7 combines with J gene TRBJ1-5; a weak D match, TRBD1 (5 bases). This CDR3 has 15 amino acids. Germline loops: CDR1 SSHAT, CDR2 FNYEAQ (reference sequence). In nucleotides, the CDR3 is TGTGCTAGCAGCTTACGGGACTATAGCAATCAGCCCCAGCATTTT. Translation gives CASSLRDYSNQPQHF.

This clonotype was picked up a small number of times. V is TRBV10-3 and J is TRBJ2-2; 8 bases fit TRBD2. The CDR3 has 14 residues. CDR1 is ENHRY and CDR2 is SYGVKD in the germline V gene. Trimming removed 11 bases from V and 3 bases from J; junction bases left unmatched: 8. The CDR3 coding sequence is TGTGCCTCCCAGCGGGAGAGGGACACCGGGGAGCTGTTTTTT. Translating it yields CASQRERDTGELFF.

This clonotype was observed a handful of times. The chain combines TRBV10-3 with TRBJ2-3, with D possibly matching TRBD2 (6 bases). The CDR3 contains 14 residues. Trimming shortened V by 5 bases and J by 3 bases, and 12 bases separated the two germline ends. CDR1 is ENHRY, CDR2 SYGVKD, per germline. The CDR3: CAISLTGDTDTQYF. CDR3 nucleotide sequence: TGTGCCATCAGTCTCACGGGGGATACAGATACGCAGTATTTT.

This clonotype has a handful of counts. The V call is TRBV29-1, the J call TRBJ2-7, with D tentatively TRBD1 (5 bases). The CDR3 is made up of 13 amino acids. V was pared by 4 bases and J by 0 bases, with 10 bases between. Looked up from germline, CDR1 is SQVTM and CDR2 is ANQGSEA. CDR3 protein: CSVGQGYSYEQYF. In DNA, the CDR3 is TGCAGCGTTGGTCAGGGTTACTCCTACGAGCAGTACTTC.

This clonotype was seen a few times. CDR3 amino acids: CSARDGGVSGYTF. The CDR3, as DNA: TGCAGTGCTAGAGACGGCGGGGTCTCTGGCTACACCTTC. The chain is built from TRBV20-1 and TRBJ1-2, with D unresolved. The CDR3 extends over 13 amino acids. Per germline, CDR1 DFQATT and CDR2 SNEGSKA (reference sequence). V was trimmed by 0 bases and J by 7 bases, leaving 12 bases between them.